This entry concerns a single T cell receptor beta chain. Antigen: not known. One junction end disagrees with the germline gene, perhaps due to a read error. This sample's treatment: approximately 11-day PBMC culture with coronavirus spike peptide pools or control peptides (ViraFEST assay). Antigen-specific T cell expansion with peptide pools preceded TCR sequencing in the ViraFEST approach. The data stem from a study of vaccination and CD4 T cells after COVID-19. Sequencing of the DNA from cultured CD4+ T cells was carried out with the Oncomine TCR Beta short-read assay. TCRdb passed the PCR reads through MiXCR, listing each CDR3 protein once. This table has around 5,200 distinct CDR3 sequences, about 43% appearing once. The sequenced sample was CD4+ T cells from blood, cultured in vitro. This receptor was obtained from a human donor who had recovered from COVID-19.

CDR3 loop: CASSPGTGTLEQYF. CDR3 bases: TGTGCTAGCAGCCCCGGGACAGGGACCTTGGAGCAGTACTTC. The rearrangement joins TRBV7-6 to TRBJ2-7; 9 bases are a match to TRBD1. Germline V gene lookup returns CDR1 SGHVS and CDR2 FNYEAQ. This CDR3 has 14 residues. The full variable domain, with the rest looked up from reference TRBV7-6 and TRBJ2-7, is GAGVSQSPRYKVTKRGQDVALRCDPISGHVSLYWYRQALGQGPEFLTYFNYEAQQDKSGLPNDRFSAERPEGSISTLTIQRTEQRDSAMYRCASSPGTGTLEQYFGPGTRLTVT.